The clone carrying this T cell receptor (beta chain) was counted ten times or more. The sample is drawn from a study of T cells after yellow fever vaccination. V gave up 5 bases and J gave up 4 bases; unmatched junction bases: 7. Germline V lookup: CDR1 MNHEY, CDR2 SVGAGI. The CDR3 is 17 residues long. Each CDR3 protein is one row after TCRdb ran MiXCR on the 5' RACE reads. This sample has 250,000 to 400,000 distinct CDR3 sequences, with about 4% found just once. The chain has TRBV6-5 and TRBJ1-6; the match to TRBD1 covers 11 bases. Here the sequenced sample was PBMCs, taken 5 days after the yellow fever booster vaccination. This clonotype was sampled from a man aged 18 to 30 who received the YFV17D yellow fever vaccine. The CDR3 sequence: CASSHRGTGGYNSPLHF. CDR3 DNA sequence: TGTGCCAGCAGTCATCGAGGGACAGGGGGTTATAATTCACCCCTCCACTTT.